This T cell receptor (beta chain) was found in a study of immune evolution from preneoplasia to lung adenocarcinoma (dated by TCRdb to the early 2020s). Broadly, across the study: The study combined immune gene expression, TCR sequencing and multiplex immunofluorescence to profile immune contexture across lung adenocarcinoma precursors and invasive adenocarcinoma. The immune data were integrated with whole exome sequencing and methylation data from the same cohort of nodules. The study reported that 100 to 120 samples were used for TCR sequencing. POLYSOLVER was used to infer Class I HLA alleles from exome data, while LOHHLA was used to detect allele-specific HLA loss. TCR sequencing data were obtained from about 50 patients. A total of roughly 51 patients with pulmonary nodules who underwent surgical resection were included in the overall cohort. The sample size depended on which specimens were available, not on a prior power calculation. Resected precursor lesions (AAH, AIS, MIA) and invasive adenocarcinomas were compared against paired morphologically normal lung tissue. Broader findings and caveats from the paper: The findings were based on association rather than direct causation, and larger cohorts with long-term follow-up and longitudinal biopsies were deemed needed. Clonality was highest in normal lung, while later-stage lesions appeared to show lower clonality but higher T cell density and diversity. Normal lung had the highest top T cell clone frequencies, which appeared to decline progressively from AAH through AIS, MIA and invasive adenocarcinoma. Because all patients came from Japan and China, whether the findings apply to Western populations was uncertain.

Between the mid-2010s and the late 2010s, the patients underwent resection in either Japan or China. The histologic diagnosis of each case was independently confirmed on H&E slides by two lung cancer pathologists. FFPE tissue was used for DNA isolation with the AllPrep DNA/RNA FFPE Kit. Worth noting for this clone: Its antigen specificity is not known. There are no base qualities to consult, and no much larger clone falls within one base.

The immunoSEQ hsTCRbeta Kit was used to sequence TCR beta CDR3 regions from DNA. Per the source publication's procedure: The ImmunoSEQ Analyzer was used to analyse the TCR sequencing data. T cell clonality was defined as 1 minus Pielou's evenness, calculated on productive rearrangements. T cell diversity was measured with the inverse Simpson index on productive templates. T cell density was TCR beta template counts normalized to usable DNA, estimated by amplifying and sequencing housekeeping genes. TCR metrics were compared across histologic stages using two-sided Kruskal-Wallis tests. Here the immuneACCESS table is served through TCRdb, limited to in-frame sequences with V and J called. Missing clones are a known gap in these copies; in checked studies unresolved V genes cover under half, and the rest lacks a known reason. V, J and clone size were drawn from that table, and D and trimming were deduced from the DNA. For this sample the table gives thousands of clones, of which 55% to 70% were detected only once. Jointly, the top ten make up about a fifth of the sample.

Based on the germline V gene, the CDR1 and CDR2 sequences are SGHRS and YFSETQ. Counted from cysteine to phenylalanine, this CDR3 has 15 amino acids. Only the CDR3 DNA is retained, 45 bases long and in frame from the first base. V drops 0 bases and J drops 3 bases, leaving 13 bases in between. The TCR comes from a person of 80 years or more with lung adenocarcinoma. The chain uses TRBV5-1 and TRBJ2-7; possibly the D gene is TRBD2, per 6 matching bases. The material sequenced was FFPE adjacent normal lung tissue. The DNA is TGCGCCAGCAGCTTGGCCGGGACGACTAGCTACGAGCAGTACTTC. Its coded protein is CASSLAGTTSYEQYF. Reference TRBV5-1 and TRBJ2-7 genes cover what lies past the CDR3, so the full variable domain is KAGVTQTPRYLIKTRGQQVTLSCSPISGHRSVSWYQQTPGQGLQFLFEYFSETQRNKGNFPGRFSGRQFSNSRSEMNVSTLELGDSALYLCASSLAGTTSYEQYFGPGTRLTVT.